This note documents a single T cell receptor beta chain sequence. The sample is drawn from a study of shared clonotypes between healthy human individuals. Measured with immunoSEQ multiplex PCR; TCRdb has only the in-frame clones, and not every one. Among approximately 1,500,000 clones, approximately 98% were seen once, and the ten largest hold roughly 0.4%. Sequencing used naive CD4+ T cells sorted from blood. Subset indicated: CD45RA+ positively selected. The receptor was derived from a young man in good health.

CDR3 DNA: TGTGCCAGCAGCTTAGCGGACTACGAGCAGTACTTC. Translation: CASSLADYEQYF. The genes are TRBV7-2 and TRBJ2-7; D is uncertain. The CDR3 has 12 amino acids. Trimming removed 0 bases from V and 3 bases from J, with 3 bases in between. Germline V CDR1 and CDR2: SGHTA, FQGNSA.